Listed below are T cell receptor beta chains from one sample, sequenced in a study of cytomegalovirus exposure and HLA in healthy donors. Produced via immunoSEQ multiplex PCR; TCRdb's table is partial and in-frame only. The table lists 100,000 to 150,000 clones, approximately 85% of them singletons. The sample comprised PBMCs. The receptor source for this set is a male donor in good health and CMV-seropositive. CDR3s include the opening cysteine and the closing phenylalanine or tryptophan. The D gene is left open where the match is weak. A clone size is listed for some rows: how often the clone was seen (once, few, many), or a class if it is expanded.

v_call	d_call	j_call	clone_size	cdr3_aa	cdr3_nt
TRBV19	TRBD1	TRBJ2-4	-	CASSFRQGAGLNSQYF	TGTGCCAGTAGTTTTCGGCAGGGGGCTGGTTTGAACAGTCAGTACTTC
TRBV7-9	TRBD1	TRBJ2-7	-	CASSQRENRGSEQYF	TGTGCCAGCAGCCAAAGGGAGAACAGGGGGAGCGAGCAGTACTTC
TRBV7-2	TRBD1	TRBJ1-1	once	CASSLAPGARGRNTEAFF	TGTGCCAGCAGCTTAGCCCCTGGGGCGAGGGGGCGGAACACTGAAGCTTTCTTT
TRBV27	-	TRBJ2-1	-	CASSEGGYEQFF	TGTGCCAGCAGTGAAGGCGGTTATGAGCAGTTCTTC
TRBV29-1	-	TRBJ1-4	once	CSVEVVEKLFF	TGCAGCGTTGAGGTAGTGGAAAAACTGTTTTTT
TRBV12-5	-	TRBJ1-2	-	CASAPGGGGGYTF	TGTGCTAGTGCCCCTGGAGGCGGGGGAGGCTACACCTTC
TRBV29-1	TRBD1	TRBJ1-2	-	CSVEGDRGGTYGYTF	TGCAGCGTTGAAGGGGACAGGGGAGGTACCTATGGCTACACCTTC
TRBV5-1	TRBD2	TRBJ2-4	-	CASSLDLAVNSQYF	TGCGCCAGCAGCTTGGATCTAGCGGTAAACAGTCAGTACTTC
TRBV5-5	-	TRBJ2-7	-	CASSPPPPGITYEQYF	TGTGCCAGCAGCCCGCCCCCCCCGGGAATCACCTACGAGCAGTACTTC
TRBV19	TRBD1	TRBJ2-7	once	CASSLTGPYEQYF	TGTGCCAGTAGTTTGACAGGGCCTTACGAGCAGTACTTC
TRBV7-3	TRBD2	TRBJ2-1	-	CASSLSGRAANEQFF	TGTGCCAGCAGCTTGAGCGGGAGGGCCGCCAATGAGCAGTTCTTC
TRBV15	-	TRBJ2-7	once	CATSRERQAPLSPYEQYF	TGTGCCACCAGCAGAGAAAGACAGGCCCCACTTAGCCCCTACGAGCAGTACTTC
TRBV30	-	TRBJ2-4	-	CAWSGADIQYF	TGTGCCTGGAGTGGTGCGGACATTCAGTACTTC
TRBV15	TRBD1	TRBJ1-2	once	CATSIRDRAVGYTF	TGTGCCACCAGCATCCGGGACAGGGCGGTTGGCTACACCTTC
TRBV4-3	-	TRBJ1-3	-	CASSQSPQGPGNTIYF	TGCGCCAGCAGCCAATCCCCTCAGGGGCCGGGAAACACCATATATTTT
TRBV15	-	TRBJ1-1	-	CATSLDPGRETEAFF	TGTGCCACCAGCCTCGACCCCGGCCGGGAAACTGAAGCTTTCTTT
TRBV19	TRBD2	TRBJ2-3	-	CASSIVGLAGDPSTDTQYF	TGTGCCAGTAGTATAGTGGGACTAGCGGGCGACCCGAGCACAGATACGCAGTATTTT
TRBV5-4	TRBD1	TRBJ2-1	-	CASSSGQGWNNEQFF	TGTGCCAGCAGCTCGGGACAGGGATGGAACAATGAGCAGTTCTTC
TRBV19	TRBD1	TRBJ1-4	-	CASSITVGTGDEKLFF	TGTGCCAGTAGTATAACCGTCGGGACAGGGGATGAAAAACTGTTTTTT
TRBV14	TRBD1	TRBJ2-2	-	CASSLRQGVTGELFF	TGTGCCAGCAGCCTACGACAGGGTGTTACCGGGGAGCTGTTTTTT
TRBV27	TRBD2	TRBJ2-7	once	CASSPLTSGSNYEQYF	TGTGCCAGCAGTCCCCTCACTAGCGGGAGTAATTACGAGCAGTACTTC
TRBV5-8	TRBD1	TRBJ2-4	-	CASSLIQGGNSQYF	TGTGCCAGCAGCTTGATACAGGGGGGTAACAGTCAGTACTTC
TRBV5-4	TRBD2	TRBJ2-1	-	CASSFTRGGHNEQFF	TGTGCCAGCAGCTTTACGCGGGGGGGGCACAATGAGCAGTTCTTC
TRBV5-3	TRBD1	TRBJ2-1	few	CARSVDRGGIRGQFF	TGTGCCAGAAGCGTGGACAGGGGGGGGATACGCGGGCAGTTCTTC
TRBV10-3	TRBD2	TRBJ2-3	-	CAITQTSGGSDTQYF	TGTGCCATCACCCAAACTAGCGGAGGATCAGATACGCAGTATTTT
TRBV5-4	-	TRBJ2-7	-	CASSLSAAASSYEQYF	TGTGCCAGCAGCCTCTCGGCAGCGGCAAGCTCCTACGAGCAGTACTTC
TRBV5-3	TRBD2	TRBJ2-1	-	CAQKKSGRGIIF	TGTGCCCAAAAGAAGAGCGGGAGGGGAATAATCTTC
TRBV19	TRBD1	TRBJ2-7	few	CASSIGGVTGKSYEQYF	TGTGCCAGTAGTATAGGTGGGGTGACAGGGAAATCCTACGAGCAGTACTTC
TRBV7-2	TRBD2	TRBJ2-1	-	CASSLASSGREGFNEQFF	TGTGCCAGCAGCTTAGCCAGTAGTGGTCGGGAGGGGTTCAATGAGCAGTTCTTC
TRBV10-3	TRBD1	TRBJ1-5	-	CAISQRGQGQNQPQHF	TGTGCCATCAGTCAAAGGGGACAGGGGCAAAATCAGCCCCAGCATTTT
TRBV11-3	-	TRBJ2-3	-	CASSQGRGTDTQYF	TGTGCCAGCAGCCAGGGGAGGGGCACAGATACGCAGTATTTT
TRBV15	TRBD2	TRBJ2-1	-	CATSLAGAVNEQFF	TGTGCCACCAGCCTAGCGGGAGCTGTCAATGAGCAGTTCTTC
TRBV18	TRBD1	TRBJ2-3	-	CASSPRTGGNADTQYF	TGTGCCAGCTCACCAAGGACAGGGGGGAACGCAGATACGCAGTATTTT
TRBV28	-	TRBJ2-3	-	CASSEVTDTQYF	TGTGCCAGCAGTGAGGTGACAGATACGCAGTATTTT
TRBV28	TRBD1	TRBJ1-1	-	CASSTITTGLRTEAFF	TGTGCCAGCAGCACCATAACGACAGGGCTTCGCACTGAAGCTTTCTTT
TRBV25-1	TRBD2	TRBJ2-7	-	CASSGRLAGRVMGYEQYF	TGTGCCAGCAGTGGCAGACTAGCGGGACGAGTGATGGGTTACGAGCAGTACTTC
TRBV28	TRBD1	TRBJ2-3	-	CASSLGTGSIDTQYF	TGTGCCAGCAGCCTCGGGACAGGGTCAATTGATACGCAGTATTTT
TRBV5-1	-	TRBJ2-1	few	CASSWEAAYNEQFF	TGCGCCAGCAGCTGGGAAGCGGCCTACAATGAGCAGTTCTTC
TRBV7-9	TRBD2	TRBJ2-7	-	CSSSSGLDTYEQYF	TGTTCCAGCAGCTCGGGACTAGACACCTACGAGCAGTACTTC
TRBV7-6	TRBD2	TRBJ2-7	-	CASSTWTSGSGVEQYF	TGTGCCAGCAGCACCTGGACTAGCGGGAGTGGTGTCGAGCAGTACTTC
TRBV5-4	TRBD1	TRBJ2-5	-	CASSRTGDMETQYF	TGTGCCAGCAGCCGGACAGGTGATATGGAGACCCAGTACTTC
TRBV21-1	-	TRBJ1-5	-	CASSHRSSNQPQHF	TGTGCCAGCAGCCACAGGAGTAGCAATCAGCCCCAGCATTTT
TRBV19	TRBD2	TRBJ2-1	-	CASSTTTSGRGDEQFF	TGTGCCAGTAGTACAACGACTAGCGGGAGGGGCGATGAGCAGTTCTTC
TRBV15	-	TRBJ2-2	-	CATSRDLGGNTGELFF	TGTGCCACCAGCAGAGATTTAGGGGGTAACACCGGGGAGCTGTTTTTT
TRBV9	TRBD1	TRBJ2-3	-	CASSPDRASYTDTQYF	TGTGCCAGCAGCCCGGACAGGGCTTCATACACAGATACGCAGTATTTT
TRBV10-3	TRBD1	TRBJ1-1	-	CATQQGILNTEAFF	TGTGCCACACAACAGGGGATTCTTAACACTGAAGCTTTCTTT
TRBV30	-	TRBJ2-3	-	CAWSAGWASDTQYF	TGTGCCTGGAGCGCAGGGTGGGCATCAGATACGCAGTATTTT
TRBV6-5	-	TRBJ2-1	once	CATSARDSGDEQFF	TGTGCCACCTCAGCCCGGGACTCGGGTGATGAGCAGTTCTTC
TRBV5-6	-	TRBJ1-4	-	CASSLRQSEKLFF	TGTGCCAGCAGCTTGCGACAGTCCGAAAAACTGTTTTTT
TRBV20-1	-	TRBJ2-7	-	CSARTRGEQYF	TGCAGTGCTAGGACCCGCGGCGAGCAGTACTTC
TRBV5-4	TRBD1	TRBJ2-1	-	CASSKGQGAYNEQFF	TGTGCCAGCAGCAAGGGACAGGGAGCATACAATGAGCAGTTCTTC
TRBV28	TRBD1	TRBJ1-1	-	CASISGGVNTEAFF	TGTGCCAGCATCTCAGGGGGCGTGAACACTGAAGCTTTCTTT
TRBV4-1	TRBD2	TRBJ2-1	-	CASSRAGGPSYNEQFF	TGCGCCAGCAGCCGGGCGGGAGGTCCATCCTACAATGAGCAGTTCTTC
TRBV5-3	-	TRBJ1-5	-	CARSKLTGGQPQHF	TGTGCCAGAAGCAAATTAACGGGGGGACAGCCCCAGCATTTT